The 21 T cell receptor beta chains presented below share a single source sample, sequenced in a study of T cells after yellow fever vaccination. TCRdb called the 5' RACE reads again in MiXCR, with one record for every CDR3 protein. There are a few hundred thousand distinct CDR3 sequences in the sample; around a tenth occur only once, and less than 20% lies in the top ten. The specimen was PBMCs, collected on the day of the first yellow fever vaccination. The receptors come from a man younger than 35 who received the YFV17D yellow fever vaccine.

V is TRBV4-3 and J is TRBJ2-4, with D possibly matching TRBD2 (6 bases). Per the germline V gene, CDR1 is LGHNA and CDR2 is YSLEER. Trimming took 0 bases from V and 8 from J, leaving 14 bases between them. This CDR3 is built from 15 residues. The CDR3 nucleotides read TGCGCCAGCAGCCAAGATTGGGAGGAGACGGACATTCAGTACTTC. Translated, it gives CASSQDWEETDIQYF.

The sample holds a few counts of this clonotype. The chain employs TRBV7-9 and TRBJ1-1, with 9 positions matching TRBD1. The CDR3 has 15 residues. CDR1 and CDR2 from the germline V gene are SEHNR and FQNEAQ (reference sequence). V lost 6 bases, J lost 1 base, and 6 bases stayed unmatched. CDR3 coding DNA: TGTGCCAGCAGGGGACAGGGCTTGGGGAACACTGAAGCTTTCTTT. Amino acid sequence: CASRGQGLGNTEAFF.

This clonotype showed up many times. The rearrangement links TRBV30 to TRBJ1-2; D is undetermined. With 0 bases removed from V and 4 bases from J, the gap between germline ends came to 6 bases. Germline CDR1 reads GTSNPN; CDR2 reads SVGIG (reference sequence). The CDR3 spans 12 residues. The DNA of the CDR3 is TGTGCCTGGAGTGTACAGTCCTATGGCTACACCTTC. Amino acid sequence: CAWSVQSYGYTF.

This clonotype was seen ten or more times. V usage is TRBV12-3 or TRBV12-4 and J usage is TRBJ1-5; no clear D gene. This CDR3 spans 14 amino acids. Trimming removed 6 bases from V and 2 bases from J, with 11 bases in between. The CDR3 loop is CASSDQEGNQPQHF. In nucleotides, the CDR3 is TGTGCCAGCAGCGACCAGGAGGGCAATCAGCCCCAGCATTTT.

The sample holds many counts of this clonotype. The chain carries TRBV12-3 or TRBV12-4 and TRBJ2-6, with no clear D. This CDR3 spans 12 amino acids. V lost 0 bases and J 17 bases, leaving 11 bases between the germline ends. The CDR3 sequence: CASSLAPFVMTF. The CDR3 DNA follows: TGTGCCAGCAGTTTAGCCCCCTTTGTTATGACTTTC.

This clonotype came up a few times. The chain links TRBV5-4 to TRBJ2-7; D unresolved. The germline V gene encodes CDR1 SGHNT and CDR2 YYREEE (reference sequence). Trimming pared 10 bases from V and 0 bases from J, leaving 5 bases between. The CDR3 spans 10 residues. Here the CDR3 reads CAGYSYEQYF. The DNA of the CDR3 is TGTGCCGGCTACTCCTACGAGCAGTACTTC. The entire variable domain, with the rest obtained from reference TRBV5-4 and TRBJ2-7, is as follows: ETGVTQSPTHLIKTRGQQVTLRCSSQSGHNTVSWYQQALGQGPQFIFQYYREEENGRGNFPPRFSGLQFPNYSSELNVNALELDDSALYLCAGYSYEQYFGPGTRLTVT.

The chain uses TRBV12-3 or TRBV12-4 and TRBJ1-2; D is uncertain. The V end lost 5 bases, the J end lost 3 bases, and 10 bases lay between the germline ends. The length of the CDR3 is 13 residues. The CDR3 DNA follows: TGTGCCAGCAGTCCTCGACTGCACTATGGCTACACCTTC. This codes for CASSPRLHYGYTF.

This clonotype has only a few counts. J is TRBJ2-7 and V is TRBV10-3; tentative D call: TRBD1 (5 bases). The CDR3 consists of 13 residues. V dropped 6 bases and J dropped 6 bases, with 15 bases sitting between them. Germline V gene lookup returns CDR1 ENHRY and CDR2 SYGVKD. CDR3: CAISREGPSEQYF. CDR3 DNA: TGTGCCATCAGCAGGGAAGGGCCGAGCGAGCAGTACTTC.

This clonotype was found a few times. The CDR3 DNA sequence: TGTGCCACCAGTGAAGGGATGCGGGGGGCCCCCGGGGATACGCAGTATTTT. Amino acids: CATSEGMRGAPGDTQYF. This chain connects TRBV24-1 to TRBJ2-3; TRBD2 matches at 8 bases. V dropped 4 bases and J dropped 6; count of bases not matched to a gene: 14. This CDR3 has 17 amino acids. CDR1 KGHDR and CDR2 SFDVKD come from the germline V gene.

In its sample, this clonotype was seen a few times. The chain carries TRBV5-1 and TRBJ2-2; the match to TRBD2 covers 7 bases. The CDR3 runs to 13 residues. CDR1 and CDR2 from the germline V gene are SGHRS and YFSETQ. The J segment lost 4 bases and the V segment lost 3 bases, leaving 0 bases of the junction unmatched. The CDR3 here is CASSWEGTGELFF. As DNA, the CDR3 is TGCGCCAGCAGCTGGGAGGGCACCGGGGAGCTGTTTTTT.

The gene calls are TRBV4-3 and TRBJ2-4; 13 nucleotides agree with TRBD2. CDR1 and CDR2 from the germline V gene are LGHNA and YSLEER. The CDR3 spans 18 residues. After removal of 4 bases from V and 2 bases from J, the junction contained 8 bases not matched to a gene. The CDR3 DNA reads as TGCGCCAGCAGCCCCCAGACTAGCGGGGGGATTTCCAAAAACATTCAGTACTTC. This gives the protein CASSPQTSGGISKNIQYF.

The rearrangement uses TRBV18 and TRBJ2-3, with D possibly matching TRBD1 (6 bases). The CDR3 contains 15 residues. V lost 4 bases and J lost 4, with 15 bases in between. The germline gives CDR1 KGHSH, CDR2 LQKENI. CDR3 sequence: CASSHYTGQPDTQYF. DNA for the CDR3: TGTGCCAGCTCACACTATACCGGACAGCCAGATACGCAGTATTTT.

This clonotype was detected a few times. This chain connects TRBV30 to TRBJ2-7; 7 nucleotides match TRBD1. The germline CDR1 and CDR2 sequences are GTSNPN and SVGIG (reference sequence). Trimming took 3 bases from V and 2 from J; bases not matched to a gene: 4. The CDR3 is made up of 13 amino acids. As DNA, the CDR3 is TGTGCCTGGAGGAAGGGGGCGGCCTACGAGCAGTACTTC. Protein sequence: CAWRKGAAYEQYF.

V and J are TRBV27 and TRBJ1-5; TRBD1 matches at 9 bases. Per germline, CDR1 MNHEY and CDR2 SMNVEV (reference sequence). The CDR3 loop spans 16 amino acids. The V segment lost 6 bases and the J segment 7 bases; nucleotides outside the gene matches: 13. CDR3 coding DNA: TGTGCCAGCAGCTCGCTCGTAACAGGGGGCTCCCAGCCCCAGCATTTT. It is translated as CASSSLVTGGSQPQHF.

This clonotype was seen a handful of times. V is TRBV7-2 and J is TRBJ2-5; no definite D call. Per the germline V gene, CDR1 is SGHTA and CDR2 is FQGNSA. Trimming pared 1 base from V and 4 bases from J, leaving 7 bases between. This CDR3 has 13 residues. This chain's CDR3 is CASSLGILETQYF. The CDR3 coding sequence is TGTGCCAGCAGCTTAGGGATTCTAGAGACCCAGTACTTC.

This clonotype turned up a few times. The chain recombines TRBV7-6 with TRBJ1-1; D may be TRBD1 (5 bases). Germline V gene data show CDR1 as SGHVS and CDR2 as FNYEAQ. V was pared by 1 base and J by 8 bases, with 11 bases between. This CDR3 is 13 amino acids long. For the CDR3, the DNA is TGTGCCAGCAGCTTAGTGGGGGGGAAAGAAGCTTTCTTT. Encoded protein: CASSLVGGKEAFF.

The rearrangement uses TRBV7-8 and TRBJ2-1; the match to TRBD1 covers 8 bases. The CDR3 extends over 14 amino acids. V was clipped by 5 bases and J by 5 bases; unmatched bases: 5. Germline lookup yields CDR1 SGHVS and CDR2 FQNEAQ. The DNA for the CDR3 is TGTGCCAGCAGCCCGGGACAGGCTCACAATGAGCAGTTCTTC. This sequence encodes CASSPGQAHNEQFF.

This clonotype was detected a few times. The chain links TRBV5-1 to TRBJ1-5; D unresolved. Trimming shortened V by 0 bases and J by 6 bases, and 10 bases separated the two germline ends. Germline CDR1 is SGHRS and CDR2 is YFSETQ. The CDR3 totals 14 residues. The CDR3 DNA reads TGCGCCAGCAGCTTGGGGCCTCGGGGTCAGCCCCAGCATTTT. This translates into CASSLGPRGQPQHF.

This clonotype was detected many times. V usage is TRBV28 and J usage is TRBJ1-1, with D hard to call. Per germline, CDR1 MDHEN and CDR2 SYDVKM. This CDR3 has 14 residues. Trimming stripped 5 bases from V and 1 base from J, with 11 bases between. The CDR3 nucleotides read TGTGCCAGCAGTCCACTCCTCCGGAACACTGAAGCTTTCTTT. This translates into CASSPLLRNTEAFF.

At least ten counts were recorded for this clonotype. The chain carries TRBV5-1 and TRBJ2-5, with D perhaps assigned TRBD1 or TRBD2 (5 bases each). The CDR3 contains 14 residues. Trimming stripped 4 bases from V and 0 bases from J, with 10 bases between. Germline V lookup: CDR1 SGHRS, CDR2 YFSETQ. CDR3 coding DNA: TGCGCCAGCAGCCCGGGACGGAACCAAGAGACCCAGTACTTC. Translating it yields CASSPGRNQETQYF.

The chain joins TRBV7-9 to TRBJ2-5; D is undetermined. Per germline, CDR1 SEHNR and CDR2 FQNEAQ (reference sequence). CDR3 length: 14 residues. Trimming left V 1 base short and J 4 bases short, with 10 bases between. This CDR3 is CASSLGGSPETQYF. In DNA form, the CDR3 reads TGTGCCAGCAGCTTAGGAGGTAGCCCAGAGACCCAGTACTTC. The full variable domain, its missing parts supplied by reference TRBV7-9 and TRBJ2-5, is DTGVSQNPRHKITKRGQNVTFRCDPISEHNRLYWYRQTLGQGPEFLTYFQNEAQLEKSRLLSDRFSAERPKGSFSTLEIQRTEQGDSAMYLCASSLGGSPETQYFGPGTRLLVL.